This T cell receptor (beta chain) was recovered during a study of shared clonotypes between healthy human individuals. The study's findings and limits: Larger estimated richness was generally seen in naive subsets than in memory subsets.

The V end was cut by 1 base, the J end by 9 bases, with 7 bases between. The CDR3 loop spans 12 amino acids. CDR1 and CDR2 (germline): SEHNR, FQNEAQ (reference sequence). This table comes from immunoSEQ multiplex PCR, and its TCRdb copy is limited to in-frame clones, with some not included. The sample contains about 640,000 clones, 72% of which appear only once. Points on this clone: The antigen is undetermined.

This receptor was identified in a woman in her thirties in good health. The chain couples TRBV7-9 to TRBJ2-1; no reliable D call. The sequencing sample was made of memory CD4+ T cells sorted from blood. Subset noted: CD45RA-negative fraction. CDR3 DNA sequence: TGTGCCAGCAGCTTAGTCGGGTCTGAGCAGTTCTTC. Translated, it gives CASSLVGSEQFF.